The 27 T cell receptor beta chains listed next were all sequenced from one sample in a study of T cells in Graves' hyperthyroidism and ophthalmopathy. TCR beta CDR3 region amplification was performed from RNA transcripts. RT-PCR in the first round (using the HTBI primer set) targeted the TCR CDR3. In TCRdb, the multiplex PCR reads were re-called with MiXCR into one record per CDR3 protein. The repertoire holds about 590,000 distinct CDR3 sequences, with 15% to 18% as singletons. Sequenced sample: blood. The receptors were gathered from a woman younger than 45 with Graves' hyperthyroidism.

This chain's CDR3 is CASSSLPWETQYF. CDR3 in DNA: TGTGCCAGCAGTTCCCTCCCCTGGGAGACCCAGTACTTC. The V call is TRBV6-2 or TRBV6-3, the J call TRBJ2-5, with D unresolved. V lost 4 bases, J lost 5 bases, and 11 bases lay in between. The germline CDR1 and CDR2 sequences are MNHEY and SVGEGT. The CDR3 consists of 13 residues.

This clonotype was seen a handful of times. The CDR3 region is CASSQDLGGSSPLHF. In nucleotides, the CDR3 is TGCGCCAGCAGCCAAGATCTTGGGGGAAGTTCACCCCTCCACTTT. V usage is TRBV4-3 and J usage is TRBJ1-6, with a possible D match to TRBD1 (5 bases). V lost 0 bases to trimming and J lost 9 bases, with 12 bases between them. The CDR3 is made up of 15 amino acids. Germline assignment: CDR1 LGHNA and CDR2 YSLEER.

This clonotype was detected many times. The chain employs TRBV4-2 and TRBJ1-2; 8 nucleotides match TRBD1. J was trimmed by 6 bases and V by 1 base; bases with no gene match: 4. CDR1 and CDR2 (germline): LGHNA, YNFKEQ. This CDR3 region has 14 residues. CDR3 nucleotide sequence: TGTGCCAGCAGCCAAGTGGACAGGGAGGATGGCTACACCTTC. This translates into CASSQVDREDGYTF.

There are many counts of this clonotype. The gene calls are TRBV28 and TRBJ2-7; D call uncertain. Germline lookup yields CDR1 MDHEN and CDR2 SYDVKM. The V and J ends lost 4 bases and 6 bases respectively, with 13 bases between them. The CDR3 loop spans 13 amino acids. Here the CDR3 reads CASSSNTPGEQYF. The CDR3 DNA sequence: TGTGCCAGCAGTTCGAATACCCCGGGCGAGCAGTACTTC.

The sample holds many counts of this clonotype. The CDR3 here is CASNSLGGGYTF. Written as DNA, the CDR3 is TGTGCCAGCAACTCCCTAGGAGGAGGCTACACCTTC. This chain connects TRBV28 to TRBJ1-2; unclear D gene. Germline V lookup: CDR1 MDHEN, CDR2 SYDVKM. The CDR3 loop spans 12 amino acids. V gave up 7 bases and J gave up 8 bases, with 14 bases separating them.

Note on this clonotype: Given the absence of the conserved phenylalanine or tryptophan at the CDR3 end, a read error is likely. The CDR3 DNA follows: TGCAGTGAAGGACTAGCGGGAGACAATGAGCAGTTCTAC. Encoded protein: CSEGLAGDNEQFY. The rearrangement uses TRBV20-1 and TRBJ2-1, with 13 nucleotides matching TRBD2. The V gene end was trimmed by 7 bases and the J gene end by 5 bases; junction bases not matched to a gene: 2. The CDR3 runs to 13 residues. Per germline, CDR1 DFQATT and CDR2 SNEGSKA (reference sequence).

This clonotype was counted at least ten times. The chain carries TRBV7-8 and TRBJ2-7; 11 nucleotides line up with TRBD2. The CDR3 consists of 15 residues. V gave up 1 base and J gave up 7 bases; unmatched junction bases: 6. Per germline, CDR1 SGHVS and CDR2 FQNEAQ. Written as DNA, the CDR3 is TGTGCCAGCAGCTTAGATAGCGGGAGGGCCCAAGAGCAGTACTTC. Translating gives CASSLDSGRAQEQYF.

This clonotype was picked up a small number of times. This chain uses TRBV10-3 with TRBJ1-1; tentatively, D is TRBD1 (5 bases). From germline, CDR1 is ENHRY and CDR2 SYGVKD. This CDR3 contains 13 residues. Trimming stripped 6 bases from V and 1 base from J, with 9 bases between. In DNA form, the CDR3 reads TGTGCCATCAGAGAGACAGAGAACACTGAAGCTTTCTTT. Translated: CAIRETENTEAFF.

The chain recombines TRBV7-9 with TRBJ1-1; no firm D call. The CDR3 totals 17 residues. The V and J ends lost 3 bases and 1 base respectively, with 18 bases between them. Germline V CDR1 and CDR2: SEHNR, FQNEAQ (reference sequence). CDR3 sequence reads: CASSLTPGWRENTEAFF. CDR3 DNA sequence: TGTGCCAGCAGCTTGACTCCCGGATGGCGGGAGAACACTGAAGCTTTCTTT. The complete variable domain, with remaining parts taken from reference TRBV7-9 and TRBJ1-1, reads DTGVSQNPRHKITKRGQNVTFRCDPISEHNRLYWYRQTLGQGPEFLTYFQNEAQLEKSRLLSDRFSAERPKGSFSTLEIQRTEQGDSAMYLCASSLTPGWRENTEAFFGQGTRLTVV.

The V call is TRBV6-1, the J call TRBJ2-2; 10 bases are a match to TRBD2. J was trimmed by 7 bases and V by 7 bases; bases with no gene match: 15. Germline V CDR1 and CDR2: MNHNS, SASEGT. The CDR3 totals 17 residues. CDR3 amino acids: CASNKMELAGWNGELFF. DNA of the CDR3: TGTGCCAGCAACAAAATGGAACTAGCGGGATGGAACGGGGAGCTGTTTTTT.

This clonotype was seen a few times. This chain connects TRBV29-1 to TRBJ1-1; 9 bases map to TRBD1. V shed 0 bases, J shed 4 bases, and the junction held 0 bases outside the gene matches. Per germline, CDR1 SQVTM and CDR2 ANQGSEA. CDR3 length: 13 residues. The CDR3 nucleotides read TGCAGCGTTGAAGAGACAGGGGGCACTGAAGCTTTCTTT. This gives the protein CSVEETGGTEAFF.

This clonotype was observed a few times. The rearrangement links TRBV4-2 to TRBJ1-5; no clear D gene. The CDR3 extends over 15 amino acids. V was pared by 0 bases and J by 0 bases, with 6 bases between. The germline gives CDR1 LGHNA, CDR2 YNFKEQ. CDR3 sequence reads: CASSQDWDSNQPQHF. The CDR3 DNA is TGTGCCAGCAGCCAAGATTGGGATAGCAATCAGCCCCAGCATTTT.

This clonotype was detected once. The chain links TRBV7-3 to TRBJ2-2, with 9 bases identical to TRBD2. CDR1 and CDR2 (germline): SGHTA, FQGTGA. V lost 4 bases to trimming and J lost 6 bases; unmatched junction nucleotides: 21. This CDR3 comprises 20 residues. CDR3 nucleotide sequence: TGTGCCAGCAGCTCCCCAGGGTCTAGCGGGAAAAATTTGCGTCCCGGGGAGCTGTTTTTT. Translated: CASSSPGSSGKNLRPGELFF.

A note on this clonotype: A clone one base away is much larger, so this may be a read error. The chain joins TRBV3-1 to TRBJ1-2; D gene unclear. V was shortened by 4 bases and J by 8 bases, with 20 bases between the two germline ends. Germline CDR1 and CDR2: LGHDT and YNNKEL (reference sequence). The CDR3 consists of 15 residues. The CDR3 sequence: CASSLDRIPEKGYTF. CDR3 coding DNA: TGTGCCAGCAGCCTAGACCGGATTCCCGAGAAGGGCTACACCTTC.

This clonotype was recorded many times. The chain employs TRBV20-1 and TRBJ1-5; 8 nucleotides line up with TRBD1. This CDR3 contains 19 residues. V was pared by 0 bases and J by 1 base, with 14 bases of the junction left unmatched. The germline V gene encodes CDR1 DFQATT and CDR2 SNEGSKA (reference sequence). The CDR3 reads CSARDSNQGAIASNQPQHF. The CDR3 nucleotides are TGCAGTGCTAGAGATTCTAATCAGGGGGCGATAGCAAGCAATCAGCCCCAGCATTTT.

There are many counts of this clonotype. V is TRBV7-2 and J is TRBJ2-7; 11 positions agree with TRBD2. The CDR3 totals 15 residues. From germline, CDR1 is SGHTA and CDR2 FQGNSA. Trimming at V came to 5 bases and at J to 2 bases, leaving 5 bases not matched to a gene. The CDR3 nucleotides are TGTGCCAGCAGCCCGCGGACTAGCGGGCCCTACGAGCAGTACTTC. Translation gives CASSPRTSGPYEQYF.

This clonotype was counted ten times or more. J is TRBJ2-1 and V is TRBV28; maybe TRBD2 (5 bases). The CDR3 covers 15 residues. The V end lost 3 bases, the J end lost 6 bases, and 15 bases lay between the germline ends. Germline CDR1 MDHEN, CDR2 SYDVKM. The CDR3 is CASSFGVVSSNEQFF. CDR3 nucleotide sequence: TGTGCCAGCAGTTTCGGGGTGGTCTCCAGCAATGAGCAGTTCTTC.

This clonotype was observed a few times. The chain combines TRBV27 with TRBJ2-2; 9 bases are shared with TRBD2. This CDR3 region has 19 residues. V trimming: 5 bases; J trimming: 4 bases; junction bases outside the gene matches: 17. The V gene's germline CDR1 is MNHEY and CDR2 SMNVEV (reference sequence). CDR3 DNA sequence: TGTGCCAGCAGTAAACGACTAGCGGAAACCCCGAGGGGCACCGGGGAGCTGTTTTTT. It codes for CASSKRLAETPRGTGELFF.

This clonotype was recorded at least ten times. The rearrangement links TRBV12-3 or TRBV12-4 to TRBJ2-7, with TRBD1 matching 8 bases. The V segment lost 0 bases and the J segment 4 bases; nucleotides outside the gene matches: 11. This CDR3 region has 17 residues. CDR3 nucleotides: TGTGCCAGCAGTTTAGCTCTCGGACAGGGTGATTGGTACGAGCAGTACTTC. Encoded protein: CASSLALGQGDWYEQYF.

Ten or more counts support this clonotype. CDR3 amino acids: CATSREGTGVITDTQYF. The DNA of the CDR3 is TGTGCCACCAGCAGAGAGGGAACAGGGGTAATCACAGATACGCAGTATTTT. This sequence joins TRBV15 and TRBJ2-3; the match to TRBD1 covers 7 bases. There are 17 residues in the CDR3. Germline-derived CDR1 and CDR2 are LNHNV and YYDKDF (reference sequence). With V trimmed by 0 bases and J by 2 bases, 8 bases remained unmatched.

The CDR3 coding sequence is TGTGCCAGCAGTTTCGCTTCCGCCGCCTACGAGCAGTACTTC. It codes for CASSFASAAYEQYF. V is TRBV27 and J is TRBJ2-7; D gene ambiguous. The germline V gene has CDR1 MNHEY and CDR2 SMNVEV (reference sequence). This CDR3 region has 14 residues. V was cut by 3 bases and J by 2 bases, with 11 bases left in between.

This clonotype was seen repeatedly, ten times or more. This chain uses TRBV6-1 with TRBJ1-2, with a weak D call TRBD1 (5 bases). Per the germline V gene, CDR1 is MNHNS and CDR2 is SASEGT. CDR3 length: 16 amino acids. Trimming left V 2 bases short and J 5 bases short, with 18 bases between. CDR3: CASSEKRRRGVYGYTF. The CDR3 nucleotides are TGTGCCAGCAGTGAAAAACGTCGTAGAGGGGTTTATGGCTACACCTTC.

The V call is TRBV12-3 or TRBV12-4, the J call TRBJ2-6, with D hard to call. This CDR3 comprises 13 residues. V lost 8 bases to trimming and J lost 0 bases, with 5 bases between them. The CDR3 loop is CASADSGANVLTF. Here the CDR3 DNA reads TGTGCCAGCGCAGACTCTGGGGCCAACGTCCTGACTTTC.

This clonotype showed up many times. V gene TRBV7-2 combines with J gene TRBJ2-7; D unresolved. The CDR3 extends over 14 amino acids. Germline lookup yields CDR1 SGHTA and CDR2 FQGNSA. V was shortened by 4 bases and J by 5 bases, with 15 bases between the two germline ends. The CDR3 here is CASSSRQVWDEQYF. CDR3 nucleotides: TGTGCCAGCAGCTCGCGACAAGTATGGGACGAGCAGTACTTC. Drawing the rest from reference TRBV7-2 and TRBJ2-7, the complete variable domain is GAGVSQSPSNKVTEKGKDVELRCDPISGHTALYWYRQSLGQGLEFLIYFQGNSAPDKSGLPSDRFSAERTGGSVSTLTIQRTQQEDSAVYLCASSSRQVWDEQYFGPGTRLTVT.

This clonotype was seen a few times. The rearrangement links TRBV15 to TRBJ2-2; D is undetermined. The CDR3 is 18 residues long. Germline values: CDR1 LNHNV, CDR2 YYDKDF (reference sequence). Deletions cut 0 bases from V and 1 base from J, with 15 bases between. CDR3 sequence reads: CATSRDAWARQNTGELFF. CDR3 sequence (DNA): TGTGCCACCAGCAGAGATGCGTGGGCCAGACAGAACACCGGGGAGCTGTTTTTT. Looking up the rest from reference TRBV15 and TRBJ2-2 gives the full variable domain: DAMVIQNPRYQVTQFGKPVTLSCSQTLNHNVMYWYQQKSSQAPKLLFHYYDKDFNNEADTPDNFQSRRPNTSFCFLDIRSPGLGDTAMYLCATSRDAWARQNTGELFFGEGSRLTVL.

In its sample, this clonotype was seen many times. The chain uses TRBV20-1 and TRBJ1-2; TRBD1 agrees at 7 bases. The V segment lost 3 bases and the J segment 3 bases; nucleotides outside the gene matches: 4. The CDR3 contains 13 residues. Germline assignment: CDR1 DFQATT and CDR2 SNEGSKA (reference sequence). This CDR3 is CSASAQGDYGYTF. CDR3 nucleotides: TGCAGTGCTAGTGCTCAGGGGGACTATGGCTACACCTTC.

This clonotype was found a few times. The V and J genes are TRBV20-1 and TRBJ1-4, with D perhaps matching TRBD1 (5 bases). The CDR3 spans 15 residues. Germline loops: CDR1 DFQATT, CDR2 SNEGSKA (reference sequence). Trimming pared 1 base from V and 6 bases from J, leaving 15 bases between. CDR3 coding DNA: TGCAGTGCTAGAGGATCTACAGGCAGTGATGAAAAACTGTTTTTT. The encoded protein is CSARGSTGSDEKLFF.